The 5 T cell receptor beta chains listed next were all sequenced from one sample in a study of T cells in localized non-small cell lung cancer. Profiling relied on immunoSEQ multiplex PCR, and the TCRdb table lists in-frame clones only, not all of them. Among approximately 67,000 clones, approximately 84% were seen once, and the ten largest hold roughly 13%. Sequencing was performed on peripheral blood, taken before any cancer treatment. The receptors were gathered from a female donor of 60 years or more with stage I lung adenocarcinoma.

V gene TRBV6-5 combines with J gene TRBJ2-7; D possibly corresponds to TRBD1 (6 bases). Trimming removed 6 bases at V and 1 base at J, with 13 bases between. The germline CDR1 and CDR2 sequences are MNHEY and SVGAGI. This CDR3 is built from 14 residues. The CDR3 nucleotides read TGTGCCAGCAGGCCGGGACACAATTCCTACGAGCAGTACTTC. It translates to CASRPGHNSYEQYF.

In nucleotides, the CDR3 is TGTGCCAGCAGCGTAGACAGGGGTTATGGCTACACCTTC. As protein: CASSVDRGYGYTF. The genes are TRBV9 and TRBJ1-2, with 7 positions matching TRBD1. CDR3 length: 13 amino acids. V was pared by 0 bases and J by 5 bases, with 1 base of the junction left unmatched. Germline CDR1 is SGDLS and CDR2 is YYNGEE.

The chain has TRBV19 and TRBJ1-2, with 7 nucleotides matching TRBD1. The CDR3 sequence is 14 residues long. Per the germline V gene, CDR1 is LNHDA and CDR2 is SQIVND (reference sequence). With V trimmed by 8 bases and J by 1 base, 7 bases remained unmatched. CDR3 in DNA: TGTGCCAGTGCAGAGAGACAGGGTAACTATGGCTACACCTTC. Protein: CASAERQGNYGYTF.

J is TRBJ2-7 and V is TRBV18, with 8 bases that match TRBD2. V was clipped by 3 bases and J by 0 bases; unmatched bases: 1. The germline gives CDR1 KGHSH, CDR2 LQKENI. This CDR3 is built from 14 residues. The CDR3 region has the DNA TGTGCCAGCTCACCTGGGACTAGCTCCTACGAGCAGTACTTC. It yields the protein CASSPGTSSYEQYF.

The chain links TRBV10-3 to TRBJ1-2, with unresolved D. Germline loops: CDR1 ENHRY, CDR2 SYGVKD. This CDR3 contains 14 residues. Trimming cost V 0 bases and J 7 bases, with 12 bases left between them. The CDR3 protein is CAISESEGGSGYTF. The DNA for the CDR3 is TGTGCCATCAGTGAGTCGGAGGGAGGTTCTGGCTACACCTTC.